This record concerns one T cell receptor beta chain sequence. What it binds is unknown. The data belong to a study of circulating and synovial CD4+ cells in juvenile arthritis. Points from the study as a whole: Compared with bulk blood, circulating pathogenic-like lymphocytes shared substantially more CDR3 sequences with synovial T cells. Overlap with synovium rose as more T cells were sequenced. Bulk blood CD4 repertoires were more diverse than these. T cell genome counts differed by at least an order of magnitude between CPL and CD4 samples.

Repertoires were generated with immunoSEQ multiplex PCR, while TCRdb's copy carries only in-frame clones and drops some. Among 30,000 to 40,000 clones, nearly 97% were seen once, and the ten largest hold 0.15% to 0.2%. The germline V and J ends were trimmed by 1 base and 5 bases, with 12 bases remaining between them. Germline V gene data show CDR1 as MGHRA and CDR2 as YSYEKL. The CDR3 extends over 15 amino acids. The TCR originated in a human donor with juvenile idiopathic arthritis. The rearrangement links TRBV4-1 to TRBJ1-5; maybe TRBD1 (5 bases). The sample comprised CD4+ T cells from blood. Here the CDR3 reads CASSQGGGLDQPQHF. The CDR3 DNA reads TGCGCCAGCAGCCAAGGCGGGGGGTTAGATCAGCCCCAGCATTTT.